What follows is one T cell receptor (beta chain) and its context. The record originates from a study of shared clonotypes between healthy human individuals. Study-level background: A couple of women and three men aged 18 to 49 served as donors.

Trimming cost V 0 bases and J 4 bases, with 7 bases left between them. Per germline, CDR1 LGHNA and CDR2 YSLEER. This CDR3 has 14 residues. The repertoire was sequenced with immunoSEQ multiplex PCR; TCRdb's copy has only in-frame clones and lacks some. The sample carries under 2.5 million clones, roughly 90% recorded once. Sequencing was done on a sample of naive CD4+ T cells from PBMCs. Subset of the sample: CD45RA+ positively selected. V usage is TRBV4-3 and J usage is TRBJ2-1; no clear D gene. This TCR came from a young man in good health. Some clones in this sample may be carry-over from other donors' samples. CDR3 in DNA: TGCGCCAGCAGCCAAGAGGCACCTTACAATGAGCAGTTCTTC. Its protein is CASSQEAPYNEQFF.